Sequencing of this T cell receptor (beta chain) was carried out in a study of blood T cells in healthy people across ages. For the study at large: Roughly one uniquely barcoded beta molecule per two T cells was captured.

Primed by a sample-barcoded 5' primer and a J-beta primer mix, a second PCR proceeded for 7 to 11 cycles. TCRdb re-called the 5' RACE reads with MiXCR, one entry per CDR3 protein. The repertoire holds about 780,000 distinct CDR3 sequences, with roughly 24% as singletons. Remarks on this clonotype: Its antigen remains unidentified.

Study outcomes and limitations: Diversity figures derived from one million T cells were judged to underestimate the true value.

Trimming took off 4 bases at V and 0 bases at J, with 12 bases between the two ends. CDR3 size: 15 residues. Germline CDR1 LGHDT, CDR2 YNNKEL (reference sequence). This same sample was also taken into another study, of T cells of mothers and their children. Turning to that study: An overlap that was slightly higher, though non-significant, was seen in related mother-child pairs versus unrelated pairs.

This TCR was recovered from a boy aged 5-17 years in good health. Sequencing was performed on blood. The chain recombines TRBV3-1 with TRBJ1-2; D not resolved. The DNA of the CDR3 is TGTGCCAGCAGCCCTTCCTCCTTGTCTAACTATGGCTACACCTTC. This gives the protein CASSPSSLSNYGYTF.